A single sample is the source of the 23 T cell receptor beta chains below, sequenced in a study of blood T cell repertoires in COVID-19. Assay: immunoSEQ multiplex PCR; the TCRdb copy retains only in-frame clones and omits some. The data hold 95,000 to 150,000 clones, with over 70% observed a single time. The material sequenced was peripheral blood. These receptors originate from a man between 65 and 85 years old with acute or convalescent COVID-19.

The rearrangement uses TRBV3-1 (or the pseudogene TRBV3-2) and TRBJ2-1; TRBD2 aligns across 7 bases. Germline V gene lookup returns CDR1 LGHDT and CDR2 YNNKEL (reference sequence). The CDR3 has 15 residues. V gave up 2 bases and J gave up 7 bases; unmatched junction bases: 8. The CDR3 protein is CASSQIAGVGNEQFF. CDR3 sequence (DNA): TGTGCCAGCAGCCAAATCGCGGGGGTCGGAAATGAGCAGTTCTTC.

This clone was picked up a small number of times. CDR3: CAISAHQVDGSPLHF. The CDR3 DNA is TGTGCCATCAGTGCACATCAGGTCGATGGTTCACCCCTCCACTTT. This rearrangement joins TRBV10-3 to TRBJ1-6, with D hard to call. The V gene lost 4 bases and the J gene lost 9 bases, with 16 bases spanning the gap. The CDR3 consists of 15 residues. Germline V CDR1 and CDR2: ENHRY, SYGVKD.

The table lists this clone with a few counts. The V call is TRBV7-8, the J call TRBJ1-5; D not certain. The CDR3 loop spans 13 amino acids. V lost 3 bases and J 7 bases, leaving 10 bases between the germline ends. Germline-derived CDR1 and CDR2 are SGHVS and FQNEAQ. The CDR3 DNA sequence: TGTGCCAGCAGCTTGTCGGGGAAACAGCCCCAGCATTTT. Protein product: CASSLSGKQPQHF.

The genes are TRBV24-1 and TRBJ2-1; 12 nucleotides align to TRBD1. After removal of 9 bases from V and 7 bases from J, the junction contained 9 bases not matched to a gene. Germline CDR1 is KGHDR and CDR2 is SFDVKD. The CDR3 loop spans 15 amino acids. The CDR3 sequence is CATGRDRGLKNEQFF. Here the CDR3 DNA reads TGTGCCACCGGAAGGGACAGGGGGCTAAAGAATGAGCAGTTCTTC.

This chain links TRBV7-2 with TRBJ2-1; possibly TRBD2 for D (7 bases). V lost 6 bases to trimming and J lost 2 bases, with 14 bases between them. Germline-derived CDR1 and CDR2 are SGHTA and FQGNSA. The CDR3 spans 15 residues. The chain's CDR3 is CASRGGRGAYNEQFF. CDR3 nucleotides: TGTGCCAGCAGGGGGGGGCGGGGAGCCTACAATGAGCAGTTCTTC.

This clone was seen more than once but under ten times. The gene calls are TRBV5-1 and TRBJ2-7; TRBD1 matches 8 bases. In germline, CDR1 is SGHRS, CDR2 YFSETQ. V was clipped by 0 bases and J by 7 bases; unmatched bases: 6. CDR3 length equals 14 residues. Written as DNA, the CDR3 is TGCGCCAGCAGCTTGGGGACAGGGAGTTCTGAGCAGTACTTC. This encodes CASSLGTGSSEQYF.

In this sample, this clone turned up once. This chain uses TRBV2 with TRBJ1-1; 7 positions agree with TRBD1. Germline assignment: CDR1 SNHLY and CDR2 FYNNEI. Unmatched junction bases numbered 9, after V lost 8 bases and J lost 0 bases. CDR3 size: 15 residues. This CDR3 reads CASRLRTGMNTEAFF. CDR3 bases: TGTGCCAGCCGACTTAGGACAGGTATGAACACTGAAGCTTTCTTT.

This sequence joins TRBV13 and TRBJ1-6; D ambiguous. Trimming left V 1 base short and J 7 bases short, with 5 bases between. CDR1 and CDR2 (germline): PRHDT, FYEKMQ (reference sequence). The CDR3 consists of 13 residues. The CDR3, as DNA: TGTGCCAGCAGCTTAGATTCAAATTCACCCCTCCACTTT. This translates into CASSLDSNSPLHF.

The CDR3 DNA reads as TGTGCCAGCAGCTCGTCCGAGGACAGTTTCTACGAGCAGTACTTC. Translating it yields CASSSSEDSFYEQYF. The V call is TRBV11-2, the J call TRBJ2-7; tentative D call: TRBD1 (6 bases). The V and J ends lost 4 bases and 3 bases respectively, with 16 bases between them. From germline, CDR1 is SGHAT and CDR2 FQNNGV. This CDR3 has 15 residues.

V is TRBV11-2 and J is TRBJ2-7; 9 bases line up with TRBD2. The CDR3 totals 14 residues. Germline CDR1 and CDR2: SGHAT and FQNNGV. The V segment lost 5 bases and the J segment 5 bases; nucleotides outside the gene matches: 7. The CDR3 reads CASSLSGGRDEQYF. In DNA form, the CDR3 reads TGTGCCAGCAGCCTCAGCGGGGGGAGGGACGAGCAGTACTTC.

For this clone: The junction departs from germline at one end; a sequencing error may be responsible. The chain joins TRBV7-7 to TRBJ2-2; 8 nucleotides line up with TRBD1. The CDR3 spans 15 residues. Germline assignment: CDR1 SSHAT and CDR2 FNYEAQ (reference sequence). The CDR3 loop reads CASSQDRVNTGELFF. The CDR3, as DNA: TGTGCTAGCAGCCAGGACAGGGTAAACACCGGGGAGCTGTTTTTT.

CDR3 nucleotide sequence: TGTGCCAGCAGCGTAGTGGGGACAGACCTGGCTGGCACCATATATTTT. Translation gives CASSVVGTDLAGTIYF. The chain couples TRBV9 to TRBJ1-3, with 7 bases fitting TRBD1. V lost 0 bases to trimming and J lost 9 bases; unmatched junction nucleotides: 12. This CDR3 has 16 amino acids. Germline V gene sequence: CDR1 SGDLS, CDR2 YYNGEE.

As for this clone: This sample includes further DNA sequences coding for the same CDR3. CDR3 sequence reads: CASSQVGQVIYGYTF. DNA for the CDR3: TGTGCCAGCAGCCAGGTGGGACAGGTAATATACGGCTACACCTTC. The V gene is TRBV3-1 (or the pseudogene TRBV3-2), the J gene TRBJ1-2; TRBD1 aligns across 8 bases. Unmatched junction bases numbered 11, after V lost 3 bases and J lost 8 bases. Germline V gives CDR1 LGHDT, CDR2 YNNKEL (reference sequence). There are 15 residues in the CDR3.

The chain links TRBV11-2 to TRBJ2-5, with TRBD2 matching 9 bases. The germline CDR1 and CDR2 sequences are SGHAT and FQNNGV. CDR3 length: 16 residues. Trimming took 4 bases from V and 5 from J; bases not matched to a gene: 11. The CDR3 DNA reads TGTGCCAGCAGCTACTTGACTAGCGGAGGTCGGGAGACCCAGTACTTC. Protein: CASSYLTSGGRETQYF.

This clone was seen only a few times. This chain links TRBV19 with TRBJ2-7; 7 nucleotides agree with TRBD1. The CDR3 runs to 13 residues. CDR1 is LNHDA and CDR2 is SQIVND in the germline V gene (reference sequence). With 7 bases clipped from V and 3 bases from J, the junction kept 6 bases outside the gene matches. The CDR3 region is CASTTGDGYEQYF. The CDR3 DNA reads as TGTGCCAGTACCACAGGGGATGGCTACGAGCAGTACTTC.

This clone came up a few times. The V gene is TRBV4-3, the J gene TRBJ1-6; 10 nucleotides line up with TRBD1. CDR3 length equals 16 residues. Germline loops: CDR1 LGHNA, CDR2 YSLEER. Trimming removed 3 bases from V and 7 bases from J; junction bases left unmatched: 6. The CDR3 region has the DNA TGCGCCAGCAGCCAGGGTTCGGGACAGGGGAATTCACCCCTCCACTTT. Amino acid sequence: CASSQGSGQGNSPLHF.

The V and J genes are TRBV25-1 and TRBJ2-3, with D perhaps TRBD1 (5 bases). The germline V and J ends were trimmed by 0 bases and 5 bases, with 18 bases remaining between them. Germline-derived CDR1 and CDR2 are MGHDK and SYGVNS. CDR3 length equals 17 residues. CDR3 protein: CASSEYVAGLYVDTQYF. The CDR3 DNA reads as TGTGCCAGCAGTGAATACGTAGCAGGGCTTTATGTAGATACGCAGTATTTT.

The chain recombines TRBV5-4 with TRBJ2-5; 7 bases match TRBD1. CDR3 length: 14 residues. Germline V lookup: CDR1 SGHNT, CDR2 YYREEE (reference sequence). With 3 bases clipped from V and 0 bases from J, the junction kept 2 bases outside the gene matches. The CDR3 nucleotides read TGTGCCAGCAGCTCACAGGGGAACCAAGAGACCCAGTACTTC. Its translation: CASSSQGNQETQYF.

In its sample, this clone was seen a few times. The rearrangement links TRBV6-4 to TRBJ2-3; TRBD1 is a possible D gene (7 bases). V lost 5 bases to trimming and J lost 3 bases, with 12 bases between them. This CDR3 region has 14 residues. Germline V gene lookup returns CDR1 MRHNA and CDR2 SNTAGT. The CDR3 spells CASSNAGGTDTQYF. CDR3 nucleotide sequence: TGTGCCAGCAGTAATGCAGGGGGGACAGATACGCAGTATTTT.

The V and J genes are TRBV25-1 and TRBJ1-1; D remains unclear. The V gene lost 8 bases and the J gene lost 0 bases, with 10 bases spanning the gap. The CDR3 runs to 13 residues. CDR1 and CDR2 (germline): MGHDK, SYGVNS. The CDR3 DNA reads TGTGCCAGCGACGGAGATCTGAACACTGAAGCTTTCTTT. It encodes CASDGDLNTEAFF.

This chain links TRBV12-5 with TRBJ1-1; D is unresolved. The V and J ends lost 0 bases and 1 base respectively, with 9 bases between them. Germline V gene lookup returns CDR1 LGHNT and CDR2 FRNRAP. The length of the CDR3 is 15 residues. The CDR3 region has the DNA TGTGCTAGTGGTTTGGTACGTTGGAGGAACACTGAAGCTTTCTTT. Translating gives CASGLVRWRNTEAFF.

This clone was detected a few times. This chain links TRBV7-2 with TRBJ2-5, with D maybe TRBD1 (6 bases). Germline CDR1 SGHTA, CDR2 FQGNSA. Trimming cost V 3 bases and J 3 bases, with 8 bases left between them. The CDR3 contains 13 residues. The CDR3 nucleotides are TGTGCCAGCAGCTTCGGACAGAAAGAGACCCAGTACTTC. This encodes CASSFGQKETQYF.

V is TRBV4-3 and J is TRBJ1-3; 7 nucleotides match TRBD1. V was pared by 4 bases and J by 6 bases, with 21 bases of the junction left unmatched. CDR3 length: 19 amino acids. The germline gives CDR1 LGHNA, CDR2 YSLEER. CDR3 sequence (DNA): TGCGCCAGCAGCCGCACAACATGGAGGGGGCTGCCCGACGAAAACACCATATATTTT. It codes for CASSRTTWRGLPDENTIYF.